This T cell receptor beta chain was sequenced in a study of identical twins (dated by TCRdb to the mid-2010s). Some background on the complete study: To test whether fetal clonotypes persist, this study deep-sequenced TCR alpha and beta repertoires from monozygotic twins, from unrelated adults of various ages, and from cord blood. To rule out contamination, replicate twin experiments were performed at different times with different library preparation protocols. Summary of the overall study and its limitations: Compared with coincidental sharing between unrelated individuals, out-of-frame TCR alpha sequences shared between twins had an excess of sequences with low generation probability. Because the same donors could not be followed over many years, the conclusions depended on cross-sectional statistical analysis. Fewer insertions were carried by abundant cord blood beta clonotypes; a weaker similar trend was observed in young adult naive repertoires, while no such trend was observed in memory repertoires. In beta out-of-frame sequences, excess twin sharing was weaker, because having fewer shared sequences lowered the signal-to-noise ratio. Zero-insertion analyses could be partly confounded by invariant T cells such as MAIT and iNKT, though diverse VJ usage argued against such confounding for most clonotypes. In monozygotic twins, recombination models systematically underestimated out-of-frame TCR alpha sharing, but the models matched the sharing seen between unrelated individuals.

The library was made by 5' RACE. This sample was sequenced with an Illumina HiSeq 2000. Template switching introduced a universal primer binding site; the final cDNA contained a unique molecular identifier, enabling accurate counting of TCR cDNA molecules. Specific primers in the conserved constant-segment region were used to synthesize first-strand cDNA for the TCR alpha and beta chains. To control for contamination, each cDNA library was double barcoded with a SMART-Mk sample barcode plus Illumina barcodes. TruSeq adapter sequences along with Illumina sample barcodes were introduced in two successive PCR steps. The Illumina HiSeq platform was used with custom primers to sequence TCR alpha and beta cDNA libraries. Processing in the source paper ran as follows. Raw reads were processed with MiGEC to extract unique molecular identifiers, and MiXCR was used to determine CDR3 positions. For each individual, recombination models were inferred using an EM algorithm with the repgenHMM and IGoR tools. The analysis of shared clonotypes was done with the tcR package in R, with sharing normalized by the product of cloneset sizes. To study raw recombination free of thymic and clonal selection effects, out-of-frame nonproductive sequences were analyzed. TCRdb's own reprocessing of the public reads used fastp at Q25 and MiXCR and kept productive beta chains. Records with the same CDR3 protein are collapsed into one entry carrying the most frequent genes and DNA. TCRdb, rather than the study authors, made the V and J calls. The sample has about 150,000 distinct CDR3 sequences on record, 3% to 4.5% of them singletons. The ten largest clones capture roughly 8% of the sample.

This clonotype was seen repeatedly, ten times or more. Which antigen it targets is not known. Per-base quality was not reported, and no clone a single base away is much larger than it. The CDR3 sequence holds 14 residues, the cysteine and phenylalanine included. The only DNA kept is the CDR3, 42 bases in frame from the first base. V is pared back by 2 bases and J by 4 bases, with 11 bases lying between the germline termini. Based on the germline V gene (reference sequence), the CDR1 and CDR2 sequences are LNHNV and YYDKDF. All donors were healthy Caucasians. Miltenyi CD45RO+ enrichment and human naive T-cell isolation kits were used to isolate memory (CD45RO+) and naive T cells from PBMC.

The chain links TRBV15 with TRBJ1-1; TRBD1 could be the D gene, as 5 bases match. Sequencing was performed on memory T cells sorted from blood. Per the publication, the cell subset or site label means: CD45RO+ enriched T cells. This clonotype was obtained from a man aged 18 to 29 in good health. The DNA is TGTGCCACCAGCAGAAATCAGGGCAGCACTGAAGCTTTCTTT. Its coded protein is CATSRNQGSTEAFF. Reference TRBV15 and TRBJ1-1 proteins supply the regions before and after the CDR3; the full variable domain is: DAMVIQNPRYQVTQFGKPVTLSCSQTLNHNVMYWYQQKSSQAPKLLFHYYDKDFNNEADTPDNFQSRRPNTSFCFLDIRSPGLGDTAMYLCATSRNQGSTEAFFGQGTRLTVV.